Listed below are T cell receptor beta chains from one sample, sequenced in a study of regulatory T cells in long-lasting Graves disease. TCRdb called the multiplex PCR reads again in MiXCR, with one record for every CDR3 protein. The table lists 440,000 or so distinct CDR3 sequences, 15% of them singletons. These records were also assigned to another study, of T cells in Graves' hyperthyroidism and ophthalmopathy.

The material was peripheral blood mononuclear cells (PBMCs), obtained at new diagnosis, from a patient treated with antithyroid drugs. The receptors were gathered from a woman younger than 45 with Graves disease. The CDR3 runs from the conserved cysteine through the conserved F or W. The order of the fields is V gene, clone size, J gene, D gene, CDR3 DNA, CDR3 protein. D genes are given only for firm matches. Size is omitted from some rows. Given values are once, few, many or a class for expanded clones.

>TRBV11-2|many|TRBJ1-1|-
TGTGCCAGCAGCTTATCCAACCAGAATACTGAAGCTTTCTTT
CASSLSNQNTEAFF
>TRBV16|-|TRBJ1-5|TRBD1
TGTGCCAGCAGCCAAAGGCAGGGGGGCAATCAGCCCCAGCATTTT
CASSQRQGGNQPQHF
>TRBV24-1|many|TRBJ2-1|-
TGTGCCACCAGTGACCTGAGTGAGGGAGCCCCCTACAATGAGCAGTTCTTC
CATSDLSEGAPYNEQFF
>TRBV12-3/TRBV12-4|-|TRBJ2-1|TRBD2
TGTGCCAGCAGTTTCTCTAGCGGGAATTCGGTATTGGATGAGCAGTTCTTC
CASSFSSGNSVLDEQFF
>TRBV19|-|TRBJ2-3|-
TGTGCCAGTAGTATAGCAAATCCCTCAGATACGCAGTATTTT
CASSIANPSDTQYF
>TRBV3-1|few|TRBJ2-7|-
TGTGCCAGCAGCCGCCCCCTTACCGGGTGGCCCATGGGGGAGCAGTACTTC
CASSRPLTGWPMGEQYF
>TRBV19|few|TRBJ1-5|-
TGTGCCAGCACCACCGGGACGCATAGCAATCAGCCCCAGCATTTT
CASTTGTHSNQPQHF
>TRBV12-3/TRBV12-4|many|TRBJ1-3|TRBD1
TGTGCCAGCAGTCCCCAACCGGGACAGAGGCTAACCATATATTTT
CASSPQPGQRLTIYF
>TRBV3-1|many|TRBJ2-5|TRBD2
TGTGCCAGCAGCCAACGCGGGAGCGGCGACCAAGAGACCCAGTACTTC
CASSQRGSGDQETQYF
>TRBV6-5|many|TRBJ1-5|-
TGTGCCAGCAGTTACTCGAGACAGGTGAATCAGCCCCAGCATTTT
CASSYSRQVNQPQHF
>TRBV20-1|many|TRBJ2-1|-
TGCAGTGCTAGTGGTTACAGGCTTTTCTTTTCGGAGCAGTTCTTC
CSASGYRLFFSEQFF
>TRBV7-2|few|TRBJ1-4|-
TGTACCAGCAGCTTAACAAATCGACTGTTTTTT
CTSSLTNRLFF
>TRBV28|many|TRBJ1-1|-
TGTGCCAGCAGTTTCAGCGTCTTCAACACTGAAGCTTTCTTT
CASSFSVFNTEAFF
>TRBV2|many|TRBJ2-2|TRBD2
TGTGCCAGCAATGGGCTAGCGGTCCACACCGGGGAGCTGTTTTTT
CASNGLAVHTGELFF
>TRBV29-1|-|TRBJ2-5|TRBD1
TGCAGCGTTGAAGGGACAGGGCTAGAGACCCAGTACTTC
CSVEGTGLETQYF
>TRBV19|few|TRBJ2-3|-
TGTGCCAGTACCTATTCAAAGCTCACAGATACGCAGTATTTT
CASTYSKLTDTQYF
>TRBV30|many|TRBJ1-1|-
TGTGCCTGGGGTGGTGGAGAGACGCGCTACACTGAAGCTTTCTTT
CAWGGGETRYTEAFF
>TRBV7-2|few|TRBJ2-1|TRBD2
TGTGCCAGCAACTTAGTGCGGGCGGGACTAAGCTCCTACAATGAGCAGTTCTTC
CASNLVRAGLSSYNEQFF
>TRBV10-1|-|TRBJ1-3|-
TGCGCCAGGACCGGAGCCTCTGGAAACACCATATATTTT
CARTGASGNTIYF
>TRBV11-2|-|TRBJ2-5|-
TGTGCCAGCAGCTTAGAGGCTCCTTGGACAGTGGATCGGGAGACCCAGTACTTC
CASSLEAPWTVDRETQYF
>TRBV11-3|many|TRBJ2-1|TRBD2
TGTGCCAGCAGCTTCGGCAGCGTAGCGGGAGTGGGACACAATGAGCAGTTCTTC
CASSFGSVAGVGHNEQFF
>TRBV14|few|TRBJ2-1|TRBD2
TGTGCCAGCAGCCATAATGTGGGAGGGCCGTACAATGAGCAGTTCTTC
CASSHNVGGPYNEQFF
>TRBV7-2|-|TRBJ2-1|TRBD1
TGTGCCAGCAGCTTACCCGGGACAGCCTACGAGCAGTTCTTC
CASSLPGTAYEQFF
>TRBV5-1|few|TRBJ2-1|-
TGCGCCAGCGTGGCGGGAAAGGGCTACAATGAGCAGTTCTTC
CASVAGKGYNEQFF
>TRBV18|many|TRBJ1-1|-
TGTGCCAGCTCACCACCTGTCCTGAACACTGAAGCTTTCTTT
CASSPPVLNTEAFF
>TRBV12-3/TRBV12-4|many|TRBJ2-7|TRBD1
TGTGCCAGCAGTTCCCTCGGACAGGACTACGAGCAGTACTTC
CASSSLGQDYEQYF
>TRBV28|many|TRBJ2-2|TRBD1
TGTGCCATAAAACCTCGGACAGGGTTGACCGGGGAGCTGTTTTTT
CAIKPRTGLTGELFF
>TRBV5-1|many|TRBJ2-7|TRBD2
TGCGCCAGCAGCTCCGGGACTAGCCGTAACGAGCAGTACTTC
CASSSGTSRNEQYF
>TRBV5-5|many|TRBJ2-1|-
TGTGCCAGCAGCTTGGAACTAGCAGGGCCGCGGTTCTTC
CASSLELAGPRFF
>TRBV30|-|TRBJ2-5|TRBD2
TGTGCCTGGAGTGTCTCGGTATCGGGAGGCTTGGTTTGGGAGACCCAGTACTTC
CAWSVSVSGGLVWETQYF
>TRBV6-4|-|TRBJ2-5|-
TGTGCCAGCAGTTACATGAGCCGGGGCGGGGAGACCCAGTACTTC
CASSYMSRGGETQYF
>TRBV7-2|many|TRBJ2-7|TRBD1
TGTGCCAGCAGCCGGGACAGGGACTACGAGCAGTACTTC
CASSRDRDYEQYF
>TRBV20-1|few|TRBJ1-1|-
TGCAGTGCTAGACGGGGGTTCATGAACACTGAAGCTTTATTT
CSARRGFMNTEALF
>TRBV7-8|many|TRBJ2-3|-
TGTGCCAGCAGCGGCCCCGATACGCAGTATTTT
CASSGPDTQYF
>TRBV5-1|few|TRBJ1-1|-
TGCGCCAGCAGCTCCGTGGGGGGCATTACTGAAGCTTTCTTT
CASSSVGGITEAFF
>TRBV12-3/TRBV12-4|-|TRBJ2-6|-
TGTGCCAGCAGTGGAACCGGGACTCTTTCTGGGGCCAACGTCCTGACTTTC
CASSGTGTLSGANVLTF
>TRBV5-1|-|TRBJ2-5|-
TGCGCCAGCAGCTTGGAAGCTAGCCGCCAAGAGACCCAGTACTTC
CASSLEASRQETQYF
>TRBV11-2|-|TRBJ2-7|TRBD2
TGTGCCAGCAGCTTAGGTAGCGGGAGCCCACCCTACGAGCAGTACTTC
CASSLGSGSPPYEQYF
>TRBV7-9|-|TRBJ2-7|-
TGTGCCAGCAGCTTAGCAGCGGGTAGCCCCTACGAGCAGTACTTC
CASSLAAGSPYEQYF
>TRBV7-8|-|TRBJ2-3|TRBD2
TGTGCCAGCAGCTTAGAGGCGGGGGGGGGACAGAGCACAGATACGCAGTATTTT
CASSLEAGGGQSTDTQYF
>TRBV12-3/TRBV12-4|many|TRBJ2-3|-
TGTGCCAGCAGTTCCGGCGGCCTACTTCTGACTACGCAGTATTTT
CASSSGGLLLTTQYF
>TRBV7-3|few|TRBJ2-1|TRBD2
TGTGCCAGCAGCTCGTCGGGAGGTGGCTACAATGAGCAGTTCTTC
CASSSSGGGYNEQFF